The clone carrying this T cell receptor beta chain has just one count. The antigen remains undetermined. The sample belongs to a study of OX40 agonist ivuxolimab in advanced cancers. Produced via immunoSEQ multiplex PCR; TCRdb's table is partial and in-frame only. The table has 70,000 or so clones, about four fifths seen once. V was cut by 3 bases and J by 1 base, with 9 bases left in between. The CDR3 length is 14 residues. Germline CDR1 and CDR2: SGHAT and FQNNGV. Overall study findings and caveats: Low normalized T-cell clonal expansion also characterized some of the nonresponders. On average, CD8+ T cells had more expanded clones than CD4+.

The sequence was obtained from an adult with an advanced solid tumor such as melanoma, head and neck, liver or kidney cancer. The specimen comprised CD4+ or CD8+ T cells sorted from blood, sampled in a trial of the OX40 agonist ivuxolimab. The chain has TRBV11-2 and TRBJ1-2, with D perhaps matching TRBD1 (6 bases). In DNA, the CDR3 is TGTGCCAGCAGCTTTGACAGGTTTAACTATGGCTACACCTTC. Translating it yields CASSFDRFNYGYTF.